Reported below is one T cell receptor (beta chain). Clones were read by immunoSEQ multiplex PCR, and TCRdb kept only the in-frame ones, dropping some. The table has more than 35,000 clones, approximately 91% seen once. The junction had 3 bases not matched to a gene; V was cut back by 4 bases and J by 3 bases. The CDR3 loop spans 14 amino acids. The germline gives CDR1 MNHNS, CDR2 SASEGT. This specimen comes from a study of T cell changes during pregnancy in multiple sclerosis. The input for sequencing was CD4+ T cells from peripheral blood mononuclear cells, taken in the third trimester of pregnancy. The receptor's source is a female donor in good health, enrolled as a control in a pregnancy study. The chain recombines TRBV6-1 with TRBJ2-7, with 10 bases identical to TRBD1. The CDR3 loop reads CASSGTGGDYEQYF. In nucleotides, the CDR3 is TGTGCCAGCAGTGGGACAGGGGGAGACTACGAGCAGTACTTC.